The 8 T cell receptor beta chains given below trace back to one sample, sequenced in a study of cytomegalovirus exposure and HLA in healthy donors. A multiplex PCR was run with 60 Vbeta primers and 13 Jbeta primers. Assay used: immunoSEQ multiplex PCR; TCRdb lists only in-frame clones, some missing. The sample comprises 140,000 to 150,000 clones, about 70% of which are singletons, and about 2% rests with the top ten. Sequenced input: PBMCs. The origin of the receptors is an older woman in good health and CMV-seropositive.

This chain links TRBV11-3 with TRBJ2-1; the match to TRBD2 covers 10 bases. The CDR3 is made up of 14 amino acids. Germline CDR1 and CDR2: SGHNT and YENEEA. V shed 1 base and J 7 bases; nucleotides not matched to a gene: 1. In DNA form, the CDR3 reads TGTGCCAGCAGCTTAGGACTAGCGGGTAATGAGCAGTTCTTC. Protein product: CASSLGLAGNEQFF.

The genes are TRBV5-1 and TRBJ2-3, with D perhaps TRBD1 (6 bases). Between the trimmed V and J ends, which lost 3 bases and 6 bases, there was a span of 11 bases. Per the germline V gene, CDR1 is SGHRS and CDR2 is YFSETQ. The CDR3 spans 13 residues. CDR3 DNA: TGCGCCAGCAGCTCTACAGGGTCGGATACGCAGTATTTT. Amino acids: CASSSTGSDTQYF.

The chain carries TRBV5-1 and TRBJ2-1, with TRBD1 as a possible D gene (6 bases). Trimming left V 0 bases short and J 9 bases short, with 28 bases between. Germline lookup yields CDR1 SGHRS and CDR2 YFSETQ. The CDR3 is 19 amino acids. The CDR3 sequence: CASSLGSVASVGRGGEQFF. CDR3 bases: TGCGCCAGCAGCTTGGGATCAGTAGCCAGCGTTGGCCGAGGGGGTGAGCAGTTCTTC. The full variable domain, rest sourced from reference TRBV5-1 and TRBJ2-1, is KAGVTQTPRYLIKTRGQQVTLSCSPISGHRSVSWYQQTPGQGLQFLFEYFSETQRNKGNFPGRFSGRQFSNSRSEMNVSTLELGDSALYLCASSLGSVASVGRGGEQFFGPGTRLTVL.

This sequence joins TRBV5-4 and TRBJ2-1, with 10 positions matching TRBD2. Trimming cost V 4 bases and J 7 bases; bases outside gene matches: 11. The CDR3 sequence is 16 residues long. The germline gives CDR1 SGHNT, CDR2 YYREEE (reference sequence). DNA of the CDR3: TGTGCCAGCAGCCGGACGGCTAGCGGGAGTGGGAATGAGCAGTTCTTC. Amino acid sequence: CASSRTASGSGNEQFF.

The chain uses TRBV2 and TRBJ2-1; D uncertain. From germline, CDR1 is SNHLY and CDR2 FYNNEI. V lost 4 bases and J 6 bases, leaving 7 bases between the germline ends. The CDR3 contains 12 residues. CDR3: CASSAGSNEQFF. In nucleotides, the CDR3 is TGTGCCAGCAGTGCTGGCTCCAATGAGCAGTTCTTC.

V is TRBV29-1 and J is TRBJ2-3; possible D gene TRBD2, 6 bases. In germline, CDR1 is SQVTM, CDR2 ANQGSEA. Trimming removed 4 bases at V and 1 base at J, with 12 bases between. This CDR3 has 14 residues. CDR3 bases: TGCAGCGTTGTCCCTGCTAGCGGCACAGATACGCAGTATTTT. Amino acid sequence: CSVVPASGTDTQYF.

The chain combines TRBV25-1 with TRBJ2-3; the match to TRBD2 covers 10 bases. CDR3 length equals 16 residues. J was trimmed by 5 bases and V by 2 bases; bases with no gene match: 7. Germline CDR1 is MGHDK and CDR2 is SYGVNS. CDR3: CASSEMVAGGRDTQYF. The DNA for the CDR3 is TGTGCCAGCAGTGAAATGGTAGCGGGAGGTAGAGATACGCAGTATTTT.

The table lists this clone with a few counts. The chain combines TRBV6-5 with TRBJ2-7, with no clear D. This CDR3 is built from 15 residues. V shed 0 bases and J shed 1 base, with 10 bases lying between them. Germline V CDR1 and CDR2: MNHEY, SVGAGI. Written as DNA, the CDR3 is TGTGCCAGCAGTTACTCGATATTAGATTCCTACGAGCAGTACTTC. It translates to CASSYSILDSYEQYF.